Following are 13 T cell receptor beta chains from one sample sequenced in a study of shared clonotypes between healthy human individuals. Data came from immunoSEQ multiplex PCR; TCRdb stores just in-frame clones and leaves some out. In the table there are about 2.4 million clones, roughly 93% of which are singletons. Material for sequencing was naive CD4+ T cells from PBMCs. Specified subset: CD45RA+ positively selected. The origin of the receptors is a man aged 18 to 29 in good health. Some clones in this sample may be carry-over from other donors' samples.

This clone was seen only once. The V gene is TRBV29-1, the J gene TRBJ2-3; D gene unclear. The CDR3 is 14 residues long. V lost 4 bases and J 6 bases, leaving 17 bases between the germline ends. Germline V gene lookup returns CDR1 SQVTM and CDR2 ANQGSEA. The CDR3 is CSVVGLWVHDTQYF. As DNA, the CDR3 is TGCAGCGTTGTAGGCCTTTGGGTGCATGATACGCAGTATTTT.

On this clone itself: The sample holds other DNA sequences that translate to the same CDR3. V usage is TRBV5-1 and J usage is TRBJ2-7; 11 bases line up with TRBD2. Trimming removed 0 bases from V and 2 bases from J; junction bases left unmatched: 1. From germline, CDR1 is SGHRS and CDR2 YFSETQ. There are 15 residues in the CDR3. The CDR3 sequence: CASSLVTSGAYEQYF. CDR3 nucleotide sequence: TGCGCCAGCAGCTTGGTGACTAGCGGGGCCTACGAGCAGTACTTC.

The chain has TRBV28 and TRBJ1-6; perhaps TRBD1 as D (6 bases). Germline V gives CDR1 MDHEN, CDR2 SYDVKM. The CDR3 has 13 residues. Deletions cut 10 bases from V and 7 bases from J, with 14 bases between. The CDR3 here is CATSGGLNSPLHF. The CDR3 nucleotides read TGTGCCACCTCGGGGGGCTTAAATTCACCCCTCCACTTT.

The chain combines TRBV2 with TRBJ1-5; D not resolved. Germline V gene sequence: CDR1 SNHLY, CDR2 FYNNEI. Trimming shortened V by 5 bases and J by 0 bases, and 5 bases separated the two germline ends. There are 13 residues in the CDR3. The CDR3, as DNA: TGTGCCAGCAGTCGATATAGCAATCAGCCCCAGCATTTT. This sequence encodes CASSRYSNQPQHF. Variable domain in full (rest from reference TRBV2 and TRBJ1-5): EPEVTQTPSHQVTQMGQEVILRCVPISNHLYFYWYRQILGQKVEFLVSFYNNEISEKSEIFDDQFSVERPDGSNFTLKIRSTKLEDSAMYFCASSRYSNQPQHFGDGTRLSIL.

This chain links TRBV5-1 with TRBJ2-4, with TRBD2 identical over 9 bases. Trimming took 3 bases from V and 1 from J; bases not matched to a gene: 14. The CDR3 runs to 19 residues. From germline, CDR1 is SGHRS and CDR2 YFSETQ. The CDR3 coding sequence is TGCGCCAGCAGCTCCCCCCTTGGTAGCGGGAGTCAGGCCAAAAACATTCAGTACTTC. It translates to CASSSPLGSGSQAKNIQYF.

This clone was detected a few times. The chain is built from TRBV2 and TRBJ1-5, with D tentatively TRBD1 (5 bases). The CDR3 has 14 amino acids. CDR1 is SNHLY and CDR2 is FYNNEI in the germline V gene. V shed 1 base and J shed 5 bases, with 9 bases lying between them. CDR3 loop: CASSEEGKDQPQHF. CDR3 in DNA: TGTGCCAGCAGTGAAGAGGGGAAGGATCAGCCCCAGCATTTT.

The table lists this clone with a count of one. The chain recombines TRBV7-2 with TRBJ2-7; TRBD2 matches at 11 bases. The junction had 12 bases not matched to a gene; V was cut back by 5 bases and J by 9 bases. This CDR3 comprises 15 residues. Germline CDR1 and CDR2: SGHTA and FQGNSA. CDR3 in DNA: TGTGCCAGCAGCCCCCAGACTAGCGGGACTTCTGTGCAGTACTTC. This sequence encodes CASSPQTSGTSVQYF. Complete variable domain (other parts from reference TRBV7-2 and TRBJ2-7): GAGVSQSPSNKVTEKGKDVELRCDPISGHTALYWYRQSLGQGLEFLIYFQGNSAPDKSGLPSDRFSAERTGGSVSTLTIQRTQQEDSAVYLCASSPQTSGTSVQYFGPGTRLTVT.

The rearrangement links TRBV4-1 to TRBJ1-1, with 9 nucleotides matching TRBD1. The CDR3 is 21 amino acids. Germline CDR1 is MGHRA and CDR2 is YSYEKL. The V gene end was trimmed by 0 bases and the J gene end by 0 bases; junction bases not matched to a gene: 17. DNA for the CDR3: TGCGCCAGCAGCCAAGAAGGCCCGGGACAGGGCTTCTCCTACATGAACACTGAAGCTTTCTTT. Translation: CASSQEGPGQGFSYMNTEAFF.

J is TRBJ1-1 and V is TRBV5-1; D might be TRBD1 (5 bases). V lost 5 bases and J 2 bases, leaving 10 bases between the germline ends. This CDR3 comprises 13 residues. Germline lookup yields CDR1 SGHRS and CDR2 YFSETQ. The CDR3, as DNA: TGCGCCAGCAGTTGGCAGGGTAACACTGAAGCTTTCTTT. It encodes CASSWQGNTEAFF.

The chain joins TRBV19 to TRBJ2-6; possible D gene TRBD1, 5 bases. The CDR3 contains 17 residues. The V and J ends lost 7 bases and 0 bases respectively, with 16 bases between them. Germline loops: CDR1 LNHDA, CDR2 SQIVND (reference sequence). CDR3 region: CASKGPALPSGANVLTF. CDR3 bases: TGTGCCAGTAAGGGGCCAGCACTCCCCTCTGGGGCCAACGTCCTGACTTTC.

The J gene is TRBJ2-6, the V gene TRBV5-1; no clear D gene. The CDR3 is made up of 16 amino acids. Trimming removed 0 bases from V and 0 bases from J, with 7 bases in between. Looked up from germline, CDR1 is SGHRS and CDR2 is YFSETQ. The CDR3 DNA is TGCGCCAGCAGCTTGGCTCAGAGCTCTGGGGCCAACGTCCTGACTTTC. It is translated as CASSLAQSSGANVLTF.

CDR3 DNA sequence: TGTGCCAGCAGTTATAGGGACAGAGCGAATTCACCCCTCCACTTT. Its protein is CASSYRDRANSPLHF. The chain combines TRBV6-5 with TRBJ1-6; 7 nucleotides line up with TRBD1. The trim removed 3 bases at V and 7 bases at J, leaving 6 bases unmatched. The CDR3 totals 15 residues. Germline CDR1 and CDR2: MNHEY and SVGAGI.

This chain uses TRBV10-3 with TRBJ1-5, with 9 bases fitting TRBD1. CDR3 length: 15 residues. J gave up 5 bases and V 1 base, and 3 bases lay outside the gene matches. CDR1 is ENHRY and CDR2 is SYGVKD in the germline V gene. CDR3 DNA: TGTGCCATCAGTGAGTGGGACAGGGCGCATCAGCCCCAGCATTTT. Its protein product is CAISEWDRAHQPQHF.